One and the same sample provided the 2 T cell receptor beta chains below, sequenced in a study of cytotoxic CD8 clonotypes in ibrutinib-treated CLL. Produced via immunoSEQ multiplex PCR; TCRdb's table is partial and in-frame only. The data show around 250,000 clones, roughly 70% seen once. The sample here was PBMCs, taken after 24 months of ibrutinib treatment. The origin of the receptors is a human donor with chronic lymphocytic leukemia.

This chain joins TRBV9 and TRBJ2-7; D is undetermined. The length of the CDR3 is 13 residues. Between the trimmed V and J ends, which lost 0 bases and 2 bases, there was a span of 6 bases. Per the germline V gene, CDR1 is SGDLS and CDR2 is YYNGEE. The CDR3 DNA sequence: TGTGCCAGCAGCGTAGACAGCCCCTACGAGCAGTACTTC. Amino acid sequence: CASSVDSPYEQYF.

This clone was seen a single time. J is TRBJ2-3 and V is TRBV6-5; D is uncertain. The CDR3 has 13 amino acids. Germline V gene data show CDR1 as MNHEY and CDR2 as SVGAGI. The V end lost 5 bases, the J end lost 5 bases, and 11 bases lay between the germline ends. The CDR3 region has the DNA TGTGCCAGCAGTCCCCTTAATAGAGATACGCAGTATTTT. This gives the protein CASSPLNRDTQYF.